This T cell receptor (beta chain) was captured in a study of Ad26.COV2.S vaccination and SARS-CoV-2 variants. Study at large: Ad26.COV2.S arm of COV1001 included the donor. Intramuscular Ad26.COV2.S doses were given once or twice, 56 days apart.

Stated treatment: roughly 19 received Ad26.COV2.S at low or high dose, single or two shots; about 5 received placebo; per-sample allocation not given. The investigators took samples on day 63 after the first vaccine or placebo injection. The V gene lost 10 bases and the J gene lost 1 base, with 13 bases spanning the gap. The CDR3 runs 13 residues. CDR1 and CDR2 from the germline V gene are SGHTA and FQGTGA. General study results and limits: Analyses that measured TCR breadth and depth may have underestimated total T cell responses. People who got the vaccine had more spike-specific TCR breadth than people who got placebo.

Generated by immunoSEQ multiplex PCR, the TCRdb table keeps only in-frame clones and is missing some. The data contain about 350,000 clones, around 89% of them seen just once; the ten biggest clones take up around 5.8%. A note on this clone: Its specificity is not known.

The TCR originated in a person between 18 and 59 years old who received the Ad26.COV2.S COVID-19 vaccine or a placebo. This rearrangement joins TRBV7-3 to TRBJ1-1, with D perhaps TRBD1 (5 bases). This specimen consisted of peripheral blood, obtained in a trial of Ad26.COV2.S vaccine versus placebo. DNA for the CDR3: TGTGCCACCGTGGGGCGGGGGAACACTGAAGCTTTCTTT. Amino acids: CATVGRGNTEAFF.